Below, 5 T cell receptor beta chains from the same sample are listed, as sequenced in a study of blood T cell repertoires in COVID-19. TCRdb keeps only in-frame clones here, not all; method: immunoSEQ multiplex PCR. The table has approximately 34,000 clones, about nine tenths seen once; the top ten hold over 11%. The sample taken for sequencing was peripheral blood. These receptor sequences come from a man between 60 and 70 years old with active COVID-19.

The chain recombines TRBV11-2 with TRBJ2-7; 9 positions match TRBD1. The CDR3 sequence is 14 residues long. CDR1 SGHAT and CDR2 FQNNGV come from the germline V gene. V lost 6 bases and J lost 6; bases outside the gene matches: 9. CDR3 bases: TGTGCCAGCAGTGCGGACAGGGGACCTTTCGAGCAGTACTTC. Protein: CASSADRGPFEQYF.

The CDR3 is CAITPSPGDATEAFF. DNA for the CDR3: TGTGCCATCACCCCGAGCCCGGGGGACGCCACTGAAGCTTTCTTT. The chain joins TRBV10-3 to TRBJ1-1; possible D gene TRBD1, 5 bases. The V gene's germline CDR1 is ENHRY and CDR2 SYGVKD. This CDR3 is built from 15 residues. The V end was cut by 7 bases, the J end by 4 bases, with 19 bases between.

The chain joins TRBV30 to TRBJ2-3, with a weak D call TRBD1 (6 bases). Germline lookup yields CDR1 GTSNPN and CDR2 SVGIG (reference sequence). This CDR3 contains 15 residues. V was pared by 2 bases and J by 3 bases, with 15 bases between. CDR3 coding DNA: TGTGCCTGGAGTTCCCTGACAACAGGGACAGATACGCAGTATTTT. As protein: CAWSSLTTGTDTQYF.

The V and J genes are TRBV29-1 and TRBJ2-1, with 9 bases that match TRBD1. Germline CDR1 is SQVTM and CDR2 is ANQGSEA. After removal of 2 bases from V and 8 bases from J, the junction contained 7 bases not matched to a gene. CDR3 length equals 14 residues. CDR3 nucleotide sequence: TGCAGCGTTGAATGGGACAGGGCCCCTTATGAGCAGTTCTTC. Amino acid sequence: CSVEWDRAPYEQFF.

The sample holds a few counts of this clone. CDR3 nucleotide sequence: TGTGCCAGCAGCGCCAGGACAGGGGGCACAGATACGCAGTATTTT. Amino acids: CASSARTGGTDTQYF. The chain uses TRBV9 and TRBJ2-3, with TRBD1 matching over 9 bases. The CDR3 has 15 amino acids. J lost 1 base, V lost 3 bases, and 3 bases had no gene match. Germline CDR1 is SGDLS and CDR2 is YYNGEE.